Listed below are T cell receptor beta chains from one sample, sequenced in a study of blood T cell repertoires in COVID-19. The data were produced by immunoSEQ multiplex PCR, yet TCRdb's version contains in-frame clones alone and is incomplete. Found here are 250,000 to 350,000 clones, 75% to 90% of them singletons; the top ten hold 2.4%. Sequencing was carried out using PBMCs or T cells enriched from blood (not recorded which). The origin of the receptors is a woman aged 18-30 years who had recovered from COVID-19. Both conserved end residues are part of each CDR3. The order of the fields is D gene, clone size, J gene, V gene, CDR3 DNA, CDR3 protein. D genes are given only for firm matches. Not all rows give a size; the values are once, few, many and, for expanded clones, a class.

>-|-|TRBJ2-5|TRBV12-3/TRBV12-4
TGTGCCAGCAGTTTAATCCGAGAGACCCAGTACTTC
CASSLIRETQYF
>-|-|TRBJ1-2|TRBV5-8
TGTGCCAGCAGCTCCAACCCACCGGGACTCCTAGACTATGGCTACACCTTC
CASSSNPPGLLDYGYTF
>-|-|TRBJ1-3|TRBV28
TGTGCCAGCAGTTCCTCAGGGGCTGGAAACACCATATATTTT
CASSSSGAGNTIYF
>-|-|TRBJ1-2|TRBV7-9
TGTGCCAGCAGCTTAGGGAGCGGGCGGGGAGACTATGGCTACACCTTC
CASSLGSGRGDYGYTF
>-|-|TRBJ1-5|TRBV6-5
TGTGCCAGCAGTTATGGTCCGCTCGGTAACAATCAGCCCCAGCATTTT
CASSYGPLGNNQPQHF
>TRBD1|few|TRBJ2-7|TRBV20-1
TGCAGTGCTAGTTCCTCCTCCGGACAGGGGGCCTACGAGCAGTACTTC
CSASSSSGQGAYEQYF
>-|-|TRBJ2-7|TRBV6-5
TGTGCCAGCAGTTACTTCTGGACAGCCCACGAGCAGTACTTC
CASSYFWTAHEQYF
>-|-|TRBJ1-1|TRBV5-6
TGTGCCAGCAGCCGGGGGACTGAAGCTTTCTTT
CASSRGTEAFF
>-|once|TRBJ1-5|TRBV2
TGTGCCAGCAGTGTAGCCAGGGGCAATCAGCCCCAGCATTTT
CASSVARGNQPQHF
>TRBD2|-|TRBJ2-3|TRBV5-6
TGTGCCAGCAGCTTCCTTCCTGGGGGGGTCACAGATACGCAGTATTTT
CASSFLPGGVTDTQYF
>TRBD2|-|TRBJ2-3|TRBV5-4
TGTGCCAGCAGCTTAGCGGGGGGGCTCACAGATACGCAGTATTTT
CASSLAGGLTDTQYF
>-|-|TRBJ1-2|TRBV7-9
TGTGCCAGCAGCTTATCTAATGGGGCAGGGTCGGGCTACACCTTC
CASSLSNGAGSGYTF
>-|-|TRBJ2-1|TRBV6-5
TGTGCCAGCAGTTACTCTGAGCTCTCTGGGCAGTTCTTC
CASSYSELSGQFF
>-|-|TRBJ1-1|TRBV6-5
TGTGCCAGCAGTTACTCCCCGGACTCTCACGGAGCTTTCTTT
CASSYSPDSHGAFF